The text below deals with one TCR beta chain. The sample comes from a study of cytomegalovirus exposure and HLA in healthy donors. The CDR3 runs 15 residues. In germline, CDR1 is SGHVS, CDR2 FNYEAQ. V lost 1 base and J lost 7; bases outside the gene matches: 4. Sequenced by immunoSEQ multiplex PCR; TCRdb stores in-frame clones only, minus some. Here the sample spans about 50,000 clones, approximately 90% being singletons. What was sequenced was PBMCs. The chain employs TRBV7-6 and TRBJ2-1, with 10 bases that match TRBD2. This TCR was sampled from a young man in good health and CMV-seronegative. Here the CDR3 reads CASSLVPSGRNEQFF. The DNA for the CDR3 is TGTGCCAGCAGCTTAGTGCCTAGCGGGAGAAATGAGCAGTTCTTC.